These 23 T cell receptor beta chains were sequenced from one sample in a study of beta chain features in type 1 diabetes. Of the isolated RNA, all was reverse transcribed, and so the sequenced material was expressed TCRB transcripts. Sequenced by immunoSEQ multiplex PCR; TCRdb stores in-frame clones only, minus some. Among fewer than 900,000 clones, 15% to 20% were seen once, and the ten largest hold 0.02% to 0.03%. The sample taken for sequencing was naive CD4+ T cells from blood. The receptors were sampled from a woman between 18 and 29 years old in good health.

This chain links TRBV10-3 with TRBJ2-5, with D perhaps matching TRBD1 (5 bases). CDR1 and CDR2 (germline): ENHRY, SYGVKD. This CDR3 is 14 amino acids long. The V end lost 7 bases, the J end lost 2 bases, and 14 bases lay between the germline ends. Here the CDR3 reads CAIKPRQSQETQYF. CDR3 nucleotides: TGTGCCATCAAACCCAGACAGTCTCAAGAGACCCAGTACTTC.

The chain links TRBV4-3 to TRBJ1-2, with 7 bases identical to TRBD1. Losses at the gene ends were 0 bases for V and 4 bases for J; bases not matched to a gene: 11. Looked up from germline, CDR1 is LGHNA and CDR2 is YSLEER. CDR3 size: 17 residues. The CDR3 coding sequence is TGCGCCAGCAGCCAAGATTTTTCGCCAGGGGGGATCTATGGCTACACCTTC. This sequence encodes CASSQDFSPGGIYGYTF.

This clone occurred a few times. The V call is TRBV2, the J call TRBJ2-5; 10 bases are shared with TRBD2. TRBJ2-7 explains the end of the DNA better; the J call may be wrong. The CDR3 has 17 amino acids. The germline V gene has CDR1 SNHLY and CDR2 FYNNEI. The CDR3 loop is CASRGRTSGSLSDEQYF. The CDR3 DNA reads TGTGCCAGCAGGGGAAGGACTAGCGGATCTTTGTCCGACGAGCAGTACTTC.

This clone was found a few times. The chain employs TRBV19 and TRBJ2-7; a possible D gene is TRBD2 (6 bases). The germline V and J ends were trimmed by 3 bases and 3 bases, with 12 bases remaining between them. The CDR3 extends over 14 amino acids. Germline-derived CDR1 and CDR2 are LNHDA and SQIVND (reference sequence). The CDR3 nucleotides are TGTGCCAGTAGTATCGGGAGCGGCTTCTACGAGCAGTACTTC. Protein: CASSIGSGFYEQYF.

This clone came up a few times. The rearrangement links TRBV2 to TRBJ2-5; the D is unclear. The germline V gene has CDR1 SNHLY and CDR2 FYNNEI. The V end lost 2 bases, the J end lost 0 bases, and 10 bases lay between the germline ends. The CDR3 extends over 15 amino acids. The CDR3, as DNA: TGTGCCAGCAGTGAACCACCGGGCCACCAAGAGACCCAGTACTTC. As protein: CASSEPPGHQETQYF.

This clone came up a few times. The CDR3 region is CASSASRRGWGDTGELFF. CDR3 in DNA: TGTGCCAGCAGTGCGTCACGCAGGGGCTGGGGCGACACCGGGGAGCTGTTTTTT. The chain couples TRBV6-1 to TRBJ2-2; weak D call: TRBD1 (6 bases). The ends were cut back, 4 bases at V and 3 bases at J, with 21 bases in the middle. CDR1 is MNHNS, CDR2 SASEGT, per germline. The CDR3 loop spans 18 amino acids.

The gene calls are TRBV27 and TRBJ1-2; TRBD1 aligns across 7 bases. CDR1 MNHEY and CDR2 SMNVEV come from the germline V gene (reference sequence). The CDR3 contains 14 residues. J gave up 5 bases and V 5 bases, and 8 bases lay outside the gene matches. The CDR3 is CASSPKTGRYGYTF. CDR3 nucleotide sequence: TGTGCCAGCAGTCCGAAGACAGGGCGGTATGGCTACACCTTC.

This clone appeared a few times. V usage is TRBV9 and J usage is TRBJ2-7; tentative D call: TRBD2 (6 bases). The CDR3 is 15 amino acids. Germline V gene lookup returns CDR1 SGDLS and CDR2 YYNGEE. V lost 0 bases, J lost 3 bases, and 13 bases lay in between. The CDR3 is CASSVGPSVDYEQYF. CDR3 sequence (DNA): TGTGCCAGCAGCGTAGGGCCTAGCGTAGACTACGAGCAGTACTTC.

This clone has only a few counts. The chain couples TRBV7-2 to TRBJ2-1; 12 bases line up with TRBD2. Germline CDR1 reads SGHTA; CDR2 reads FQGNSA. Trimming removed 0 bases from V and 10 bases from J; junction bases left unmatched: 19. The CDR3 is 20 amino acids. The CDR3 loop reads CASSLARLAGGTVGIFEQFF. The CDR3 nucleotides are TGTGCCAGCAGCTTAGCTCGGCTAGCGGGAGGGACCGTTGGGATATTCGAGCAGTTCTTC. The full variable domain, with the rest looked up from reference TRBV7-2 and TRBJ2-1, is GAGVSQSPSNKVTEKGKDVELRCDPISGHTALYWYRQSLGQGLEFLIYFQGNSAPDKSGLPSDRFSAERTGGSVSTLTIQRTQQEDSAVYLCASSLARLAGGTVGIFEQFFGPGTRLTVL.

V and J are TRBV5-4 and TRBJ1-5; 7 bases agree with TRBD1. The V segment lost 4 bases and the J segment 4 bases; nucleotides outside the gene matches: 8. There are 15 residues in the CDR3. The germline V gene has CDR1 SGHNT and CDR2 YYREEE (reference sequence). For the CDR3, the DNA is TGTGCCAGCAGCCAGGGACAGAGCGAGAATCAGCCCCAGCATTTT. Translated: CASSQGQSENQPQHF.

This clone was observed a few times. V is TRBV7-2 and J is TRBJ2-5, with a weak D call TRBD2 (5 bases). Per germline, CDR1 SGHTA and CDR2 FQGNSA. The ends were cut back, 4 bases at V and 0 bases at J, with 15 bases in the middle. This CDR3 has 16 residues. The DNA for the CDR3 is TGTGCCAGCAGCTCCCGTCCGAGGGCCAACCAAGAGACCCAGTACTTC. Translation gives CASSSRPRANQETQYF.

V usage is TRBV18 and J usage is TRBJ2-7; 9 nucleotides line up with TRBD1. V dropped 4 bases and J dropped 2; count of bases not matched to a gene: 6. The length of the CDR3 is 15 residues. Germline loops: CDR1 KGHSH, CDR2 LQKENI. The CDR3 here is CASSRQGVRTYEQYF. The CDR3 nucleotides read TGTGCCAGCTCACGACAGGGGGTGAGGACCTACGAGCAGTACTTC.

The count of this clone is one. V is TRBV5-6 and J is TRBJ1-1; a possible D gene is TRBD1 (6 bases). The V end was cut by 0 bases, the J end by 3 bases, with 18 bases between. This CDR3 contains 17 residues. Germline values: CDR1 SGHDT, CDR2 YYEEEE. CDR3 in DNA: TGTGCCAGCAGCTTGGTTAAGAGTCCAGGGGCGCACACTGAAGCTTTCTTT. Residues: CASSLVKSPGAHTEAFF.

V usage is TRBV7-3 and J usage is TRBJ2-6, with D tentatively TRBD2 (6 bases). CDR1 is SGHTA, CDR2 FQGTGA, per germline. Trimming removed 6 bases from V and 0 bases from J, with 15 bases in between. The CDR3 loop spans 17 amino acids. The CDR3 here is CASSGGVPLSGANVLTF. In DNA, the CDR3 is TGTGCCAGCAGTGGAGGGGTCCCTCTCTCTGGGGCCAACGTCCTGACTTTC. The full variable domain, rest sourced from reference TRBV7-3 and TRBJ2-6, is GAGVSQTPSNKVTEKGKYVELRCDPISGHTALYWYRQSLGQGPEFLIYFQGTGAADDSGLPNDRFFAVRPEGSVSTLKIQRTERGDSAVYLCASSGGVPLSGANVLTFGAGSRLTVL.

This clone has only a few counts. The V call is TRBV2, the J call TRBJ1-4; D is undetermined. V dropped 7 bases and J dropped 6 bases, with 15 bases sitting between them. The CDR3 length is 14 residues. Germline V gives CDR1 SNHLY, CDR2 FYNNEI. CDR3 residues: CASNIGWKDEKLFF. CDR3 nucleotides: TGTGCCAGCAATATAGGTTGGAAAGATGAAAAACTGTTTTTT.

This clone was seen more than once but under ten times. In DNA, the CDR3 is TGTGCCAGCAGCTTGGGACGTAGGGAGACCCAGTACTTC. As protein: CASSLGRRETQYF. This sequence joins TRBV5-6 and TRBJ2-5; no reliable D call. Germline V gene lookup returns CDR1 SGHDT and CDR2 YYEEEE. This CDR3 contains 13 residues. Deletions cut 0 bases from V and 5 bases from J, with 8 bases between.

There are a few counts of this clone. This sequence joins TRBV2 and TRBJ2-7; TRBD1 is a possible D gene (6 bases). Trimming stripped 3 bases from V and 1 base from J, with 13 bases between. Germline lookup yields CDR1 SNHLY and CDR2 FYNNEI. This CDR3 spans 15 amino acids. CDR3 region: CASSDAQGFSYEQYF. CDR3 DNA: TGTGCCAGCAGTGATGCCCAGGGGTTTTCCTACGAGCAGTACTTC.

V gene TRBV9 combines with J gene TRBJ2-3; 12 positions match TRBD2. The trim removed 1 base at V and 1 base at J, leaving 4 bases unmatched. Germline CDR1 is SGDLS and CDR2 is YYNGEE. The CDR3 covers 17 residues. The CDR3 loop reads CASSVTPSGRGTDTQYF. CDR3 DNA sequence: TGTGCCAGCAGCGTAACCCCTAGCGGGAGGGGCACAGATACGCAGTATTTT.

V and J are TRBV2 and TRBJ1-2; no reliable D call. The ends were cut back, 8 bases at V and 2 bases at J, with 12 bases in the middle. Germline V gene lookup returns CDR1 SNHLY and CDR2 FYNNEI. CDR3 length equals 13 residues. The DNA of the CDR3 is TGTGCCAGCGTCCGAAGTGGGAACTATGGCTACACCTTC. Protein product: CASVRSGNYGYTF.

This sequence joins TRBV23-1 and TRBJ2-1; D may be TRBD1 (6 bases). TRBV23-1 falls under the ORF class, with uncertain function. The CDR3 contains 17 residues. V lost 4 bases and J 2 bases, leaving 18 bases between the germline ends. CDR3 region: CASSLTAGTFTYNEQFF. DNA for the CDR3: TGCGCCAGCAGTCTCACAGCAGGGACATTTACCTACAATGAGCAGTTCTTC.

The chain combines TRBV28 with TRBJ2-1; D could derive from TRBD1 or TRBD2 (5 bases each). CDR1 and CDR2 (germline): MDHEN, SYDVKM. The CDR3 contains 13 residues. V shed 6 bases and J shed 6 bases, with 12 bases lying between them. The CDR3 DNA reads TGTGCCAGCAGCGATCCCGGGACCAATGAGCAGTTCTTC. This encodes CASSDPGTNEQFF.

CDR3 residues: CASSLGQGRANEQFF. The CDR3 bases are TGTGCCAGCAGCTTGGGACAGGGCAGGGCAAATGAGCAGTTCTTC. The chain employs TRBV7-3 and TRBJ2-1; 9 positions match TRBD1. The V segment lost 3 bases and the J segment 7 bases; nucleotides outside the gene matches: 7. The CDR3 loop spans 15 amino acids. CDR1 and CDR2 from the germline V gene are SGHTA and FQGTGA.

The table lists this clone with a few counts. The chain has TRBV2 and TRBJ2-5, with a possible D match to TRBD2 (5 bases). This CDR3 spans 15 amino acids. Germline V gives CDR1 SNHLY, CDR2 FYNNEI. Trimming removed 6 bases from V and 5 bases from J, with 19 bases in between. CDR3 nucleotide sequence: TGTGCCAGCAGACCGCCGAGGGAGTGGGTGGAGACCCAGTACTTC. It is translated as CASRPPREWVETQYF.